This is a list of T cell receptor beta chains from one sample in a study of CD8 T cells in ankylosing spondylitis. In TCRdb, the 5' RACE reads were re-called with MiXCR into one record per CDR3 protein. The sample yields roughly 250,000 distinct CDR3 sequences, less than 10% seen once. Material: blood, either unsorted or a sorted T cell fraction (not recorded which). All receptors come from a male donor with ankylosing spondylitis or in good health (not recorded which). Both conserved end residues are trimmed from each CDR3.

>TRBV3-1|TRBJ2-2|13
ASTLGGLNTGELF
>TRBV20-1|TRBJ1-1|12
SARKGGTNTEAF
>TRBV7-2|TRBJ1-1|11
ASSLRAGDEAF
>TRBV29-1|TRBJ2-5|10
SVNRVGETQY
>TRBV7-8|TRBJ1-4|13
ASSWGVRENEKLF
>TRBV20-1|TRBJ2-1|12
SAARAASYNEQF
>TRBV6-1|TRBJ2-7|13
ASSRLSGRVDEQY
>TRBV7-2|TRBJ1-5|14
ASSLRGSPRGQPQH
>TRBV5-1|TRBJ2-5|14
ASSLAFVTLQETQY
>TRBV20-1|TRBJ2-3|10
SGRDITDTQY
>TRBV20-1|TRBJ2-5|13
SAPLLALPEETQY
>TRBV20-1|TRBJ2-7|12
SAASGTGSYEQY
>TRBV5-1|TRBJ2-6|13
ASSFTGAGANVLT
>TRBV6-1|TRBJ2-2|13
ASSQGASWAGELF
>TRBV12-3/TRBV12-4|TRBJ2-2|13
ASSLEAGSDGELF
>TRBV29-1|TRBJ1-1|10
SVLALHTEAF
>TRBV20-1|TRBJ1-5|13
SARRSGTVSQPQH
>TRBV10-2|TRBJ1-1|16
ASSERRQALFMNTEAF
>TRBV5-1|TRBJ2-3|14
ASSGGDRLHTDTQY
>TRBV20-1|TRBJ2-7|12
SARVQGRPYEQY
>TRBV5-1|TRBJ2-1|14
ASSAHPSGSYNEQF
>TRBV4-1|TRBJ2-1|18
ASSQDWGLAGGLRYNEQF
>TRBV7-9|TRBJ1-6|13
ASSLTSGSNSPLH
>TRBV7-2|TRBJ2-7|15
ASSPSTGTYLTYEQY
>TRBV7-2|TRBJ1-3|12
ASSLGRSGNTIY
>TRBV3-1|TRBJ1-1|10
ASSQSGTEAF
>TRBV7-8|TRBJ2-5|12
ASSVGAVTETQY
>TRBV12-3/TRBV12-4|TRBJ2-7|12
ASSSLAGSYEQY
>TRBV11-2|TRBJ2-7|11
ASSLEGQDEQY
>TRBV20-1|TRBJ1-1|14
SARGTISTMNTEAF
>TRBV5-1|TRBJ2-2|10
ASGMGTGELF
>TRBV12-3/TRBV12-4|TRBJ2-7|11
ASSLDYIYEQY
>TRBV5-5|TRBJ1-1|13
ASSQDWTGMGEAF
>TRBV5-1|TRBJ2-1|13
ASSPERSSYNEQF
>TRBV6-4|TRBJ2-2|14
ASSDRLADSTGELF
>TRBV11-3|TRBJ2-2|12
ASSLDGASGELF
>TRBV27|TRBJ2-2|12
ASSFVYSTGELF
>TRBV7-9|TRBJ1-1|10
ASRSALTEAF
>TRBV20-1|TRBJ2-1|12
SASAPYPYNEQF
>TRBV15|TRBJ1-1|13
ATSRVSRGWTEAF
>TRBV3-1|TRBJ1-3|14
ASSQGRGQGGNTIY
>TRBV7-2|TRBJ2-1|11
ASSGTRLREQF
>TRBV9|TRBJ2-7|13
ASSVFGRAANEQY
>TRBV20-1|TRBJ2-2|12
SAREGMGTGELF
>TRBV5-1|TRBJ2-1|13
ASSYGRTSYNEQF
>TRBV7-2|TRBJ1-2|11
ASSRDRTYGYT
>TRBV3-1|TRBJ2-5|13
ASSQEGNRVETQY
>TRBV6-6|TRBJ1-1|10
ASTTLWAEAF
>TRBV6-1|TRBJ2-7|10
ASSPGRGEQY
>TRBV29-1|TRBJ2-4|11
SVMTAAKNIQY
>TRBV7-9|TRBJ2-7|9
ASTTRTEQY
>TRBV4-1|TRBJ2-3|15
ASSGNRDRGLTDTQY
>TRBV7-2|TRBJ2-3|14
ASSGLAQHSTDTQY
>TRBV7-2|TRBJ1-2|11
ASSPQGSHGYT